The T cell receptor (beta chain) under discussion was sequenced for a study of blood T cell repertoires in COVID-19 (TCRdb year 2020). In terms of the full investigation: Samples from collaborators originated in the United States, Italy and Spain and spanned both the acute and convalescent phases of COVID-19. The repertoires were released in a freely available public database meant as a resource for research on the immune response to SARS-CoV-2. Deeply sampled blood TCRbeta repertoires from subjects exposed to, actively infected with, or recovered from COVID-19 were included in the dataset. HLA class I and class II types, where available, came from metadata supplied by the sample provider rather than from assay-based typing. The material from the prospective study consisted of cDNA or gDNA derived from T cells, B-cell-depleted T cells, or PBMCs. Samples were obtained from the ongoing ImmuneRACE study (first 160 participants) and from 950 to 1,500 subjects provided by 6 global collaborators. A de-identified subject ID, COVID-19 status, age in years and sex were almost always included in the sample metadata. Broad study findings and their caveats: The quantity of clinical and demographic metadata differed by source and by participant and was supplied without curation.

TCRbeta CDR3 regions were amplified from genomic DNA by means of the immunoSEQ Assay, a bias-controlled multiplex PCR. The original methods were these. Nucleated cell counts per sample were estimated from amplification of reference gene primers within the assay. Sequence reads were collapsed and filtered to measure the absolute abundance of every unique TCRbeta CDR3 rearrangement. For each sample, productive Simpson clonality was calculated by taking the square root of Simpson's diversity index across productive rearrangements. Sourced from immuneACCESS, this table was stored by TCRdb with only in-frame sequences that have V and J called. A share of the clones is absent; for the studies checked, an unresolved V gene accounts for under half, and the remainder has no known explanation. Clone size and V and J calls were adopted from that table, with D and trimming inferred from the DNA. In all, the sample holds fewer than 350,000 clones, and around 89% of those were seen once. 4.1% of the sample is in the top ten clones.

Points on this clone: What antigen it recognizes has not been identified. No quality values exist for individual bases; no much larger clone is one base distant. Other DNA sequences in the sample encode the same CDR3.

In the prospective study, participants were about 18 to 100 years old, resided in fewer than 25 geographic areas of the United States, and were enrolled through a virtual design. In the prospective study, participants were assigned to cohorts based on the clinical history participants reported in a screening survey and a study questionnaire. In the prospective study, whole blood, serum and a nasopharyngeal or oropharyngeal swab were collected from each participant by mobile phlebotomists. Over a roughly 2-month period, participants in the prospective study had the option of providing additional blood draws and questionnaires. Before DNA extraction, prospective study blood samples were shipped either frozen or at room temperature. V is trimmed back by 0 bases and J by 4 bases, and the junction contains 4 bases that no gene match accounts for. Including the terminal cysteine and phenylalanine, the CDR3 comprises 16 residues. Only the CDR3 portion is preserved as DNA: 48 bases, with reading frame beginning at the first base. Looking up the germline V gene yields CDR1 LGHNA and CDR2 YNFKEQ.

The sequence was obtained from a young woman with acute COVID-19. The sequenced sample was PBMCs or T cells enriched from blood (not recorded which). The rearrangement combines TRBV4-2 with TRBJ2-1; 9 bases in between match TRBD2. The DNA reads as follows: TGTGCCAGCAGCCAAGAAGCGACTAGCGGTTACAATGAGCAGTTCTTC. It encodes CASSQEATSGYNEQFF.